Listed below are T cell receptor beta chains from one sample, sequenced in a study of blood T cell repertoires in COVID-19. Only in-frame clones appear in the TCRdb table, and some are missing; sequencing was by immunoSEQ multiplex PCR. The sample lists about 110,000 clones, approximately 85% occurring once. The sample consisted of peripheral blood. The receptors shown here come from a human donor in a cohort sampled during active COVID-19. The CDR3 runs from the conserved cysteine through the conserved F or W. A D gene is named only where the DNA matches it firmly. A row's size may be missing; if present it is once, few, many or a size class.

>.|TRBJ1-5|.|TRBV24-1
CATWPGGGMSNQPQHF
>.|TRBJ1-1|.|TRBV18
CASSQSTGTGTEAFF
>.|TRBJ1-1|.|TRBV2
CASRQGPNTEAFF
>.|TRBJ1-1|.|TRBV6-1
CASSEAHRVTEAFF
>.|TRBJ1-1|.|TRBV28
CASSTLGRSTEAFF
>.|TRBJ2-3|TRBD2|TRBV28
CASRPGTRATQYF
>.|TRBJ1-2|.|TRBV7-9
CASSSQTVNYGYTF
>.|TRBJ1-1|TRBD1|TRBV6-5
CASTRMQGANTEAFF
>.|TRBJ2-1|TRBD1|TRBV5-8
CASSRGQVSYNEQFF
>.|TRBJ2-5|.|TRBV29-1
CSVSDQETQYF
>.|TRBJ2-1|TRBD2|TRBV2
CASGGGGPGEQFF
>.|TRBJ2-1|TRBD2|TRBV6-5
CASTSLAPPYNEQFF
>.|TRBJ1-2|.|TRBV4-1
CASSQGMGRGNYGYTF
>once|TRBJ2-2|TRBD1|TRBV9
CASSYNRDSPNTGELFF
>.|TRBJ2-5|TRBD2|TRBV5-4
CASSPPGTTQETQYF
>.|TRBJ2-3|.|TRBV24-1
CATSAQGTDTQYF
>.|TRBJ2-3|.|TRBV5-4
CASSPPPGIKGTDTQYF
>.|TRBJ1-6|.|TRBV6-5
CASSRSSGYNSPLHF
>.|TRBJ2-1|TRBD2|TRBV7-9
CASSASGGSNEQFF
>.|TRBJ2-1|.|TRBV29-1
CSVPYVYNEQFF
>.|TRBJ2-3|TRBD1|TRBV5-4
CASSLQGTGTDTQYF
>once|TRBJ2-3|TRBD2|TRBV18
CASSQSGGVITDTQYF
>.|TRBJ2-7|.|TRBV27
CASSLSLDFISYEQYF
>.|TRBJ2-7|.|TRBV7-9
CASSLGGGSYEQYF
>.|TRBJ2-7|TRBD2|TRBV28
CASSLGPSGDYEQYF
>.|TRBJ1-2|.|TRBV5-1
CASSSQGAYGYTF
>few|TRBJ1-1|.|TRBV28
CASGVGGRAGNTEAFF
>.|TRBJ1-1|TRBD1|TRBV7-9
CASSPTGGGTTEAFF
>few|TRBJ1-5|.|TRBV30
CAWSVFPGIQHF